The clone carrying this TCR beta chain showed up just a few times. The data were taken from a study of identical twins. Trimming cost V 2 bases and J 8 bases; bases outside gene matches: 2. This CDR3 has 13 amino acids. Germline-derived CDR1 and CDR2 are DFQATT and SNEGSKA (reference sequence). TCRdb recomputed calls from the 5' RACE reads with MiXCR, one row per CDR3 protein. The data hold some 790,000 distinct CDR3 sequences, with roughly 18% observed a single time. The sample was also linked to a second study, of T cells expressing NK-cell markers. This second study notes: Roughly six donors carried dominant NKG2C+ clonotypes that made up about 1.0-7.0% of their CD8+ T cells.

The gene calls are TRBV20-1 and TRBJ2-1; the match to TRBD2 covers 11 bases. Sequencing was carried out using PBMCs. The clonotype was recovered from a woman aged 18-29 years in good health. This CDR3 is CSARLAGGHEQFF. In nucleotides, the CDR3 is TGCAGTGCTAGACTAGCGGGGGGCCATGAGCAGTTCTTC.